This T cell receptor (beta chain) was retrieved from a study of esophageal squamous cell carcinoma under preoperative chemotherapy. Study-level background: Both tumor-infiltrating lymphocytes and peripheral blood T cells were profiled. Study-wide points: After chemotherapy, TCR diversity rose significantly in peripheral T cells but not in tumor-infiltrating lymphocytes. Clonal contraction, more than amplification, hit abundant clones after paclitaxel-nedaplatin.

TCRdb passed the PCR reads through MiXCR, listing each CDR3 protein once. This sample has about 16,000 distinct CDR3 sequences; 40% to 50% occur once, and the top ten carry approximately 29%. For this clonotype: As yet, its antigen is unknown.

Per the germline V gene, CDR1 is SGHTA and CDR2 is FQGNSA. The CDR3 spans 15 residues. V was pared by 9 bases and J by 0 bases, with 17 bases between. Sample time point: before preoperative PTX-NDP chemotherapy. V usage is TRBV7-2 and J usage is TRBJ2-5, with TRBD2 as a possible D gene (7 bases). Collection of the sample occurred from a patient given preoperative chemotherapy. This TCR derives from a human donor with esophageal squamous cell carcinoma. The donor label of this sample is uncertain. In DNA, the CDR3 is TGTGCCAGGGGTCTCGGGGGGCATGACCAAGAGACCCAGTACTTC. Translation gives CARGLGGHDQETQYF. The full variable domain, with the rest looked up from reference TRBV7-2 and TRBJ2-5, is GAGVSQSPSNKVTEKGKDVELRCDPISGHTALYWYRQSLGQGLEFLIYFQGNSAPDKSGLPSDRFSAERTGGSVSTLTIQRTQQEDSAVYLCARGLGGHDQETQYFGPGTRLLVL.